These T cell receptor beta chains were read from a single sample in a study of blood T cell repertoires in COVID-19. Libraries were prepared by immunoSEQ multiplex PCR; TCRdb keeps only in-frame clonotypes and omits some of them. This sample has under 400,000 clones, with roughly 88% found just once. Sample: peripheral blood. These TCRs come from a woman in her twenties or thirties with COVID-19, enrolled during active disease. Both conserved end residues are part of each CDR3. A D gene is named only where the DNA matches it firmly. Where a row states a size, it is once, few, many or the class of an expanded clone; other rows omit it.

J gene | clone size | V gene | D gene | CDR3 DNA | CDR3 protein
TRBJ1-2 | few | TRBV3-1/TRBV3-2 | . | TGTGCCAGCAGCCTCCGACTTGGCTATGGCTACACCTTC | CASSLRLGYGYTF
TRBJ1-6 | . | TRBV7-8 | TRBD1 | TGTGCCAGCAGCTTAATCCAGGGGGCGAATTCACCCCTCCACTTT | CASSLIQGANSPLHF
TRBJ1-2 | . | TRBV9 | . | TGTGCCAGCAGCGGGGGGCGATATGGCTACACCTTC | CASSGGRYGYTF
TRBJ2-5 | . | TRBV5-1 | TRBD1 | TGCGCCAGCAGCTTGCAGGGACAGGACCAAGAGACCCAGTACTTC | CASSLQGQDQETQYF
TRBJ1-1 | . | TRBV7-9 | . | TGTGCCAGCAGCCCCACAGGGATGAACACTGAAGCTTTCTTT | CASSPTGMNTEAFF
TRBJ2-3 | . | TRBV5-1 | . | TGCGCCAGCAGCTTGGTGCATAGCCCCACAGATACGCAGTATTTT | CASSLVHSPTDTQYF
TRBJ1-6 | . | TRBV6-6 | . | TGTGCCAGCAGTCCCAGGAAAGGACAGTTCCGCAAGGAACATTATAATTCACCCCTCCACTTT | CASSPRKGQFRKEHYNSPLHF
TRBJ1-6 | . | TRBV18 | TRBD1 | TGTGCCAGCTCACCTATGACAGGGTTAGGTTCACCCCTCCACTTT | CASSPMTGLGSPLHF
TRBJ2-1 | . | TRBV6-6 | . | TGTGCCACGGCGAGGGGGGGCCAGGTCGAGCAGTTCTTC | CATARGGQVEQFF
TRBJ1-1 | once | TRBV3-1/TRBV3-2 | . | TGTGCCAGCAGCCAATTGGGGCTCGAAGTACACACTGAAGCTTTCTTT | CASSQLGLEVHTEAFF
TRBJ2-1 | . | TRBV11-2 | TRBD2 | TGTGCCAGCAGCCTACTAGCGGGGGGGTTCAATGAGCAGTTCTTC | CASSLLAGGFNEQFF
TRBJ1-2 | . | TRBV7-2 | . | TGTGCCAGCAGCTTTATACAGGTTAACTATGGCTACACCTTC | CASSFIQVNYGYTF
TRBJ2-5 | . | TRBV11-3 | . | TGTGCCAGCAGCTTAGCAGCGGCCCAAGAGACCCAGTACTTC | CASSLAAAQETQYF
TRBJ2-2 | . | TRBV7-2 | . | TGTGCCAGCAGCTTAAATAGCGCCGGGGAGCTGTTTTTT | CASSLNSAGELFF
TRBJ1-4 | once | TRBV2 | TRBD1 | TGTGCCAGCAGTCAGTTTGGGACAGGGGCAAATGAAAAACTGTTTTTT | CASSQFGTGANEKLFF
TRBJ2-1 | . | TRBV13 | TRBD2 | TGTGCCAGCAGGAGACTAGCGGGGGGCCCAACCTACAATGAGCAGTTCTTC | CASRRLAGGPTYNEQFF
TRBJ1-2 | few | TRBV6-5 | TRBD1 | TGTGCCAGCAAAAGGGGGCGCGAGGGTGGCTACACCTTC | CASKRGREGGYTF
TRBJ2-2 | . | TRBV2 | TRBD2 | TGTGCCAGCAGTGTTTCCGGCGGGGGGGCCGGCGGGGAGCTGTTTTTT | CASSVSGGGAGGELFF
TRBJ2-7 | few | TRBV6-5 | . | TGTGCCAGCAGTCTCCCTGACTTGTCCTACGAGCAGTACTTC | CASSLPDLSYEQYF
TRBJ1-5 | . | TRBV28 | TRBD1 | TGTGCCAGCAGTTTCGTCAGCTTAGGGGGCAGTCAGCCCCAGCATTTT | CASSFVSLGGSQPQHF
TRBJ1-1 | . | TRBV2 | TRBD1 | TGTGCCATCCCGACAGGGGGGGGAAATGAAGCTTTCTTT | CAIPTGGGNEAFF
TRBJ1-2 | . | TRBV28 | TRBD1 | TGTGCCAGCATCCTAACTCCGGGACAGGCCTTTGGCTACACCTTC | CASILTPGQAFGYTF
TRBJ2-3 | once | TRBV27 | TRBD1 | TGTGCCAGCAGTTTATGGACAGGGACAGATACGCAGTATTTT | CASSLWTGTDTQYF
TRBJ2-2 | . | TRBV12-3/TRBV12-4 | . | TGTGCCAGCAGTTTGACAGCCCCCGGGGAGCTGTTTTTT | CASSLTAPGELFF
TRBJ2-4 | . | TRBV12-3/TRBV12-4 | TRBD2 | TGTGCCAACCAGCGGGGGGGCCTTGACATTCAGTACTTC | CANQRGGLDIQYF
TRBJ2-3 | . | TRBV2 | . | TGTGCCAGCAGTATCGGGAGTGGCGATACGCAGTATTTT | CASSIGSGDTQYF
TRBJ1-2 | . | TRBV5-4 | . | TGTGCCAGCAGCCAGGACTTTAACTATGGCTACACCTTC | CASSQDFNYGYTF
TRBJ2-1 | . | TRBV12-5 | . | TGTGCTAGTGGCGGTGGGCTTGTCAATGAGCAGTTCTTC | CASGGGLVNEQFF
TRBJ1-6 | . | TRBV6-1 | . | TGTGCCAGCAGTGAATCAGGGATCGGATCACCCCTCCACTTT | CASSESGIGSPLHF
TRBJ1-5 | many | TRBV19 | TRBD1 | TGTGCCAGTCAGGACAGGAACTTATATCAGCCCCAGCATTTT | CASQDRNLYQPQHF
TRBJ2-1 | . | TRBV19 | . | TGTGCCAGTAGTATAGGAGAGGGTCTCGGGTACAATGAGCAGTTCTTC | CASSIGEGLGYNEQFF